This T cell receptor beta chain was recorded in a study of metastatic and nonmetastatic thyroid tumors. Findings and caveats of the study: Patients with malignant thyroid tumors reportedly had significantly higher TCR beta diversity than those with benign nodules, in blood and tumor.

Per the study methods: For papillary thyroid cancer, a distant-metastasis classifier was constructed from CDR3 differences observed across clinicopathological groups. TCRdb re-processed the PCR reads through MiXCR. The V and J calls and clone size come from TCRdb's table, not from the authors' own analysis. The sample has 19,000 or so clones; under 30% are singletons. There are a few counts of this clone. The antigen is not known. CDR3 length: 14 residues. Per germline, CDR1 MNHNS and CDR2 SASEGT. V was pared by 6 bases and J by 1 base, with 2 bases of the junction left unmatched. Ahead of thyroid surgery, no patient had received treatment of any kind.

This TCR was sampled from a male donor with papillary thyroid cancer or a benign thyroid nodule (not recorded which). Some clones in this sample may be carry-over from other donors' samples. The sequenced material came from tumor tissue. The chain uses TRBV6-1 and TRBJ2-7, with 11 positions matching TRBD2. The CDR3 protein is CASRRLAGSYEQYF. CDR3 nucleotide sequence: TGTGCCAGCAGAAGACTAGCGGGGTCCTACGAGCAGTACTTC.